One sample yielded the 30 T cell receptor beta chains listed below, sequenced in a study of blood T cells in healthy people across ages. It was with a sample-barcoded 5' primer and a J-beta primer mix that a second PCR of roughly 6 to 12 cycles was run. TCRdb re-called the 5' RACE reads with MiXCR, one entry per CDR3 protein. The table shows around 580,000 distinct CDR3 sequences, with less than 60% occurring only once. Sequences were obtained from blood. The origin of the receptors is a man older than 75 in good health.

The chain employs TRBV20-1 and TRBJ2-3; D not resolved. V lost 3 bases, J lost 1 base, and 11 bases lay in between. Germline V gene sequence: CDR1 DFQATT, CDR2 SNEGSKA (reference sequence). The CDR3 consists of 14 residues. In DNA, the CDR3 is TGCAGTGCTAGCTCAGAAGTGGGCACAGATACGCAGTATTTT. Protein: CSASSEVGTDTQYF.

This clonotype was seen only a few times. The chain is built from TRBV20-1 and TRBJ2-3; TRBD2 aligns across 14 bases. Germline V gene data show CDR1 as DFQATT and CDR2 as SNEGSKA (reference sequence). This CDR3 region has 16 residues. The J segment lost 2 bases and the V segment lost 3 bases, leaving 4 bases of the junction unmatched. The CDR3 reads CSARGTSGSLTDTQYF. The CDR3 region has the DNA TGCAGTGCTAGGGGGACTAGCGGGAGCCTCACAGATACGCAGTATTTT.

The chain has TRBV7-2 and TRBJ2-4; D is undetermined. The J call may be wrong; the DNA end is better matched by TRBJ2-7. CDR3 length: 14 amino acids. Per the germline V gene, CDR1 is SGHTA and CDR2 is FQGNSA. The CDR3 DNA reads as TGTGCCAGCACGAAATCTCCCCCTCCTTACGAGCAGTACTTC. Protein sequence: CASTKSPPPYEQYF.

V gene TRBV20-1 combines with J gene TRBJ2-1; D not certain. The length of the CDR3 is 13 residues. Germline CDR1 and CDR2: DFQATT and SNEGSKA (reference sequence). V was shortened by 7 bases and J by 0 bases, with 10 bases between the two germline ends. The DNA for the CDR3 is TGCAGTGTCGGCGAAATCTCCTACAATGAGCAGTTCTTC. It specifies CSVGEISYNEQFF.

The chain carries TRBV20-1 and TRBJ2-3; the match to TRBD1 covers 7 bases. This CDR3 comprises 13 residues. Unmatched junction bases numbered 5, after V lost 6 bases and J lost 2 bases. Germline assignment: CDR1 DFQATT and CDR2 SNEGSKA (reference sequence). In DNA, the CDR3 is TGCAGTGCCGCCAGGGGGTCCACAGATACGCAGTATTTT. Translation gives CSAARGSTDTQYF.

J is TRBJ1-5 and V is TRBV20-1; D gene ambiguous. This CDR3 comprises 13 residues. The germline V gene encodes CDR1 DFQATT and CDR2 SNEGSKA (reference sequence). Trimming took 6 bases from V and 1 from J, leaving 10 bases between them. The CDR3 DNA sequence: TGCAGTGCCAAACATGGCAGCAATCAGCCCCAGCATTTT. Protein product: CSAKHGSNQPQHF.

The CDR3 spells CASLLGQENTGELFF. CDR3 coding DNA: TGTGCCAGCCTCCTGGGACAGGAGAACACCGGGGAGCTGTTTTTT. V and J are TRBV6-6 and TRBJ2-2; 8 bases line up with TRBD1. The V and J ends lost 8 bases and 1 base, in that order; junction bases with no gene match: 6. Germline CDR1 MNHNY, CDR2 SVGAGI (reference sequence). CDR3 size: 15 residues.

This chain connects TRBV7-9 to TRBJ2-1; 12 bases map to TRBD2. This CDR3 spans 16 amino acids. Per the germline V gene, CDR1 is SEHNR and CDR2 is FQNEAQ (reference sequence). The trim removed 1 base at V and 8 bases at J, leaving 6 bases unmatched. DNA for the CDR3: TGTGCCAGCAGCTTAGGACTAGCGGGAGTGGGTCATGAGCAGTTCTTC. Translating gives CASSLGLAGVGHEQFF.

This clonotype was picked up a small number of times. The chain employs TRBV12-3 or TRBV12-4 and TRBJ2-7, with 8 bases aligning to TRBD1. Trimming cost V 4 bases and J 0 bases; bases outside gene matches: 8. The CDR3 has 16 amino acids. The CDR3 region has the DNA TGTGCCAGCAGTTCCTCTCCGGACAGGGACTCCTACGAGCAGTACTTC. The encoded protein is CASSSSPDRDSYEQYF.

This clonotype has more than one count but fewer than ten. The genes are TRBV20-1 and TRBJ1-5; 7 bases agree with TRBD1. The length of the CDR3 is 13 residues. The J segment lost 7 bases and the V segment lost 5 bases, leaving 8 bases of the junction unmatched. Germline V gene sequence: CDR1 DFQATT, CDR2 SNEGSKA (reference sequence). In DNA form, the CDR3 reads TGCAGTGCTCCAGGGGGGGGAGGCCAGCCCCAGCATTTT. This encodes CSAPGGGGQPQHF.

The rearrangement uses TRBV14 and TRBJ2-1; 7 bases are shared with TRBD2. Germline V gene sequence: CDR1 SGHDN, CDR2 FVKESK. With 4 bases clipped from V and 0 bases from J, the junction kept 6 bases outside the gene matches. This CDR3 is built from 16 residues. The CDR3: CASSRVGGSSYNEQFF. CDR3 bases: TGTGCCAGCAGCCGGGTGGGAGGGAGCTCCTACAATGAGCAGTTCTTC.

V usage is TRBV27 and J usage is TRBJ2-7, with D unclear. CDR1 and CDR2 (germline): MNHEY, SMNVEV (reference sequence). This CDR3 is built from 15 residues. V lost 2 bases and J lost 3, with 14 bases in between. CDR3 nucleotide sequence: TGTGCCAGCAGTTTAGAACCCCGGCAGAGCTACGAGCAGTACTTC. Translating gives CASSLEPRQSYEQYF.

CDR3 in DNA: TGTGCCAGCAGAATCACCCATCGGAAGGGTGAAGCTTTCTTT. This codes for CASRITHRKGEAFF. The rearrangement links TRBV6-5 to TRBJ1-1, with unresolved D. CDR3 length equals 14 residues. Germline assignment: CDR1 MNHEY and CDR2 SVGAGI. The V end was cut by 6 bases, the J end by 7 bases, with 18 bases between.

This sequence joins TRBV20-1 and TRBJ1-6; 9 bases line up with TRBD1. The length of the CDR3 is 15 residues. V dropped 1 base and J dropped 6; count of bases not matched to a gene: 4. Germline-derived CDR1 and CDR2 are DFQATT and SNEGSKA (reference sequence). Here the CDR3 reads CSARGLGQGNSPLHF. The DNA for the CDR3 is TGCAGTGCTAGAGGGTTGGGACAGGGTAATTCACCCCTCCACTTT.

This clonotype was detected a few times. The CDR3 DNA sequence: TGTGCCAGCAGCACGGGACAGACAGATACGCAGTATTTT. Translating it yields CASSTGQTDTQYF. The chain recombines TRBV7-2 with TRBJ2-3, with TRBD1 matching over 7 bases. There are 13 residues in the CDR3. The V segment lost 5 bases and the J segment 3 bases; nucleotides outside the gene matches: 2. Germline V gene sequence: CDR1 SGHTA, CDR2 FQGNSA.

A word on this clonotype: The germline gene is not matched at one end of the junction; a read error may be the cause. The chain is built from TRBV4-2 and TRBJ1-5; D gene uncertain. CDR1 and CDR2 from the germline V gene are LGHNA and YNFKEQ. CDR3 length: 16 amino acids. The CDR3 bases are TGTGCCAGCAGCCAAGATGTAGGGTATAGCAAGCAGCCCCAGCATTTT. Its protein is CASSQDVGYSKQPQHF.

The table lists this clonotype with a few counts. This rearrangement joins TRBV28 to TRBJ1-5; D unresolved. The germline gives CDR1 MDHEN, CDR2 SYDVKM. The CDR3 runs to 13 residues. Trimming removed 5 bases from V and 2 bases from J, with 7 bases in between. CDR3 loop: CASSIEGNQPQHF. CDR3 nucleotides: TGTGCCAGCAGTATTGAGGGCAATCAGCCCCAGCATTTT.

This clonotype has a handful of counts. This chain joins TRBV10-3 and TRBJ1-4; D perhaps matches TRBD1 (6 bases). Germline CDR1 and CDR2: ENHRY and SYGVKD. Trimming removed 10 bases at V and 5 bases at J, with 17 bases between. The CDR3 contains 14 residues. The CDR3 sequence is CATGGPGVNEKLFF. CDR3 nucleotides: TGTGCCACCGGGGGCCCGGGAGTCAATGAAAAACTGTTTTTT.

CDR3 sequence reads: CASVRVGEVETQYF. The CDR3 nucleotides read TGTGCCAGTGTGAGGGTGGGGGAGGTAGAGACCCAGTACTTC. The V gene is TRBV12-3 or TRBV12-4, the J gene TRBJ2-5, with D possibly matching TRBD2 (6 bases). V lost 9 bases and J 4 bases, leaving 18 bases between the germline ends. This CDR3 is 14 amino acids long.

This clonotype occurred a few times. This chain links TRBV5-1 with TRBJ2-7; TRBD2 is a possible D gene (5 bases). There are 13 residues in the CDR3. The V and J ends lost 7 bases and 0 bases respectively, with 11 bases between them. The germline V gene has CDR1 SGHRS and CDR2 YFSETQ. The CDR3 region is CASSQTSSYEQYF. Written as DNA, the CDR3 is TGCGCCAGCTCCCAAACTAGCTCCTACGAGCAGTACTTC.

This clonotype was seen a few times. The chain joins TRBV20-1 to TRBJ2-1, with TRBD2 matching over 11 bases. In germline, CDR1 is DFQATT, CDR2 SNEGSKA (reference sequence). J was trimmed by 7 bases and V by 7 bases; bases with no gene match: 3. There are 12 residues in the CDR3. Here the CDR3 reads CSVTSGRNEQFF. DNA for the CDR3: TGCAGTGTCACTAGCGGGAGAAATGAGCAGTTCTTC.

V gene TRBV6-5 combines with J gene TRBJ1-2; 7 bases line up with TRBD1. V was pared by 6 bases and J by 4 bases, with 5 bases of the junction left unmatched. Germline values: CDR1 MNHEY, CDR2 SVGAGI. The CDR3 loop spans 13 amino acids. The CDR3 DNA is TGTGCCAGCAGAGCAGGGGGTACCTATGGCTACACCTTC. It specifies CASRAGGTYGYTF.

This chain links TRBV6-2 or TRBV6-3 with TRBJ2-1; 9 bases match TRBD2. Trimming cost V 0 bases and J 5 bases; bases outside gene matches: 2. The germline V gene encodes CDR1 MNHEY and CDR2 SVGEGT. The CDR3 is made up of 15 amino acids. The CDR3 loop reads CASSYSSGGNNEQFF. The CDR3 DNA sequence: TGTGCCAGCAGTTACTCTAGCGGGGGTAACAATGAGCAGTTCTTC.

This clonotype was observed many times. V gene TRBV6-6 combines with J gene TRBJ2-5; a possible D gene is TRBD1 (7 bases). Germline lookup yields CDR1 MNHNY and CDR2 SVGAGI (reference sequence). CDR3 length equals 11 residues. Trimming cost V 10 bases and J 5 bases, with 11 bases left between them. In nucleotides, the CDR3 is TGTGCCACCAGGGGGAGGGAGACCCAGTACTTC. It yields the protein CATRGRETQYF.

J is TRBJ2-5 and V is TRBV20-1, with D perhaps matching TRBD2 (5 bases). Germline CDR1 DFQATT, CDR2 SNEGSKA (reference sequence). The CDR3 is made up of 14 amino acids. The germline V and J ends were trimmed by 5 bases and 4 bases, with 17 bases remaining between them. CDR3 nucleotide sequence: TGCAGTGCTCCGACCCTAGGGAGTACAGAGACCCAGTACTTC. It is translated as CSAPTLGSTETQYF.

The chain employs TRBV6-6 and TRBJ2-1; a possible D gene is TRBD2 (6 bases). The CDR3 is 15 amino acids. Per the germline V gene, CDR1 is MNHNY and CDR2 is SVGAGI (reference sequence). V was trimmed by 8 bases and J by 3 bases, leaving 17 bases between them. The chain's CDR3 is CASGQLSGDYNEQFF. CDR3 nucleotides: TGTGCCAGCGGACAACTGTCGGGGGACTACAATGAGCAGTTCTTC.

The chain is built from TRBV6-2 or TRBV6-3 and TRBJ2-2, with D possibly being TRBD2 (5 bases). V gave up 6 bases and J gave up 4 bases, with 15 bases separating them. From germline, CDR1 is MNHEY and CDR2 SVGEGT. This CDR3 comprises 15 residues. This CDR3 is CASRPIEGSTGELFF. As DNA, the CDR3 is TGTGCCAGCAGGCCAATCGAGGGTAGCACCGGGGAGCTGTTTTTT.

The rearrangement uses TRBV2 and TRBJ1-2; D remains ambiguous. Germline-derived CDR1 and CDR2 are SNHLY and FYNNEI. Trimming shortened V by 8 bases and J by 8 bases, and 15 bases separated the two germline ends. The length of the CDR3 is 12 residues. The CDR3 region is CASGEGSRGYTF. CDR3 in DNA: TGTGCCAGCGGAGAGGGCTCTCGGGGCTACACCTTC.

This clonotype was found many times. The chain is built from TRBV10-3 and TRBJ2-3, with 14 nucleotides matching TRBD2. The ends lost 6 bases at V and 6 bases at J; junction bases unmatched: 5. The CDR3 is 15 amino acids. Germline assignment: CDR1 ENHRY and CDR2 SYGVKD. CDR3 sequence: CAISTGTSGSDTQYF. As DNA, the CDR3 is TGTGCCATCAGCACCGGGACTAGCGGGAGTGATACGCAGTATTTT.

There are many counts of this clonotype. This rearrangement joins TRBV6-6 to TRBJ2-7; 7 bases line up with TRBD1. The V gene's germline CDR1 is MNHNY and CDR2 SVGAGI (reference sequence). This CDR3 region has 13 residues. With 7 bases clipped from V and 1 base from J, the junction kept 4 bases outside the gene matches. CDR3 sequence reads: CASTRDRSYEQYF. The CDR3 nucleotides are TGTGCCAGCACCCGGGACAGATCCTACGAGCAGTACTTC.